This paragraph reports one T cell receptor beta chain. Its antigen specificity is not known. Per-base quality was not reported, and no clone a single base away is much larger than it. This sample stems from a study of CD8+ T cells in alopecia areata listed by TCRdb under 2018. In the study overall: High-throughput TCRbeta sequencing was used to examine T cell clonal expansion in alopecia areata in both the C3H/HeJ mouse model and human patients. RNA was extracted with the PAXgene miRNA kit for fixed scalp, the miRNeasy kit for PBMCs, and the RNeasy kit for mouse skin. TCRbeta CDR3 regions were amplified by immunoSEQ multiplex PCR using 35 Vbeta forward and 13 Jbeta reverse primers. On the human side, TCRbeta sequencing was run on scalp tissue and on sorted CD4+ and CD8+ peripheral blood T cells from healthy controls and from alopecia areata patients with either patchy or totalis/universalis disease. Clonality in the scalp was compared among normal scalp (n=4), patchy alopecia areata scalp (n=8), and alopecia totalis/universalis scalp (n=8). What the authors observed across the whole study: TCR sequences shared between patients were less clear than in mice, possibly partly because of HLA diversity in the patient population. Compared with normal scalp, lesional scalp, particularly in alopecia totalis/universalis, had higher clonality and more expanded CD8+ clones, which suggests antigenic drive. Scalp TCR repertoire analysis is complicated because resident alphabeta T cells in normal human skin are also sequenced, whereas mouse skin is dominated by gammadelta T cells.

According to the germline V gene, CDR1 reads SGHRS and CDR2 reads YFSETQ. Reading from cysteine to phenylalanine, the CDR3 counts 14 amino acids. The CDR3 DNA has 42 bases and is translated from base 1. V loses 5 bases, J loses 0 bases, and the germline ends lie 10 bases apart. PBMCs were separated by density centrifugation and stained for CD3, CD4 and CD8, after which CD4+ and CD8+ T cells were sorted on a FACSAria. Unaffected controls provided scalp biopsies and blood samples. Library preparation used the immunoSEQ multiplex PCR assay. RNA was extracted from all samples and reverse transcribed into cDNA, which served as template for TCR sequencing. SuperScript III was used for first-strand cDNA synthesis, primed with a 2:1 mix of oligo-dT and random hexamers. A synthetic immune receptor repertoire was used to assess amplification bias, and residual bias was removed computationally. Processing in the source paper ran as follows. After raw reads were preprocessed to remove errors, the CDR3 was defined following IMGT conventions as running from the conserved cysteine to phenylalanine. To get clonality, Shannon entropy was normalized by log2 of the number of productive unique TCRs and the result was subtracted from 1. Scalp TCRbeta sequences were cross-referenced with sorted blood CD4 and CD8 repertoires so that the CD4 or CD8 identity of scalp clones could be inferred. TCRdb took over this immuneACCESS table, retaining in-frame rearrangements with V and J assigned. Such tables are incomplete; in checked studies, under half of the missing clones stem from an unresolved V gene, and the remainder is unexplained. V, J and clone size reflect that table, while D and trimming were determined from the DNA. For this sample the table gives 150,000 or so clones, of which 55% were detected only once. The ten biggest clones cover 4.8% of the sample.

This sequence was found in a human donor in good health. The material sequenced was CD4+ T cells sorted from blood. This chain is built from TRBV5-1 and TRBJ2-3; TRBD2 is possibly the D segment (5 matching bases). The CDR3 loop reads CASRKDSSTDTQYF. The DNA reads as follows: TGCGCCAGCAGGAAGGACTCGAGCACAGATACGCAGTATTTT.